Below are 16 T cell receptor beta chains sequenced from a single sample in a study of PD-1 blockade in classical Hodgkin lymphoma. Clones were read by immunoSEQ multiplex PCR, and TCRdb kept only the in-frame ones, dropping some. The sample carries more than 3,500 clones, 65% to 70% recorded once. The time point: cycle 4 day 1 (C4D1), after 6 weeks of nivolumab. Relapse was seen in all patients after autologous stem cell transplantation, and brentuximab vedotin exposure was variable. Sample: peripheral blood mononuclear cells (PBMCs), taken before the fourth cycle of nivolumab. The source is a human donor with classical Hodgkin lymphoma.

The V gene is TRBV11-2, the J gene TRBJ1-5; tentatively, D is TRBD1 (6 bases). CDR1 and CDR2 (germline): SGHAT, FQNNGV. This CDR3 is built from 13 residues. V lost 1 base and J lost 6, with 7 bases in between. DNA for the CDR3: TGTGCCAGCAGCTTAGGGACAGCTCAGCCCCAGCATTTT. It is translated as CASSLGTAQPQHF.

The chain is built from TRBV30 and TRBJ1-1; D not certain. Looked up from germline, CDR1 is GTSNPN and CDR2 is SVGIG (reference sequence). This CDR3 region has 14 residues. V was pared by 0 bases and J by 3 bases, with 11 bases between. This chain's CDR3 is CAWSVSPVYTEAFF. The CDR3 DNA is TGTGCCTGGAGTGTATCCCCTGTGTACACTGAAGCTTTCTTT. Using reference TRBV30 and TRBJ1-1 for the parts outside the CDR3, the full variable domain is SQTIHQWPATLVQPVGSPLSLECTVEGTSNPNLYWYRQAAGRGLQLLFYSVGIGQISSEVPQNLSASRPQDRQFILSSKKLLLSDSGFYLCAWSVSPVYTEAFFGQGTRLTVV.

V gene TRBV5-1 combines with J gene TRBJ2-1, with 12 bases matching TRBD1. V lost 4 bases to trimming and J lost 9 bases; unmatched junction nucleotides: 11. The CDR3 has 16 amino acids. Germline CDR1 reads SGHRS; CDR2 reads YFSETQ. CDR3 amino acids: CASSSSRDRGPPEQFF. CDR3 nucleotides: TGCGCCAGCAGCAGTAGCCGGGACAGGGGGCCGCCTGAGCAGTTCTTC.

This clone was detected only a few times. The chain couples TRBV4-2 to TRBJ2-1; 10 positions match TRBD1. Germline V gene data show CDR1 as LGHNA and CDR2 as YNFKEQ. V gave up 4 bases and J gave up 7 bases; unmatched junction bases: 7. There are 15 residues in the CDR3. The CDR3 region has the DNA TGTGCCAGCAGCCCCGGGACAGGGGTGTCAAATGAGCAGTTCTTC. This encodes CASSPGTGVSNEQFF.

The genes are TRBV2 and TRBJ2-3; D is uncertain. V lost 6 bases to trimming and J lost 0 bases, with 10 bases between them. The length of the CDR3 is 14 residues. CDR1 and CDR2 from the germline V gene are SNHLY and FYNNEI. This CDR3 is CASRTASSTDTQYF. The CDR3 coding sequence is TGTGCCAGCAGGACTGCCTCTAGCACAGATACGCAGTATTTT.

The CDR3 spells CASSLAELNTEAFF. In nucleotides, the CDR3 is TGCGCCAGCAGTCTCGCGGAGCTGAACACTGAAGCTTTCTTT. J is TRBJ1-1 and V is TRBV5-1; D is ambiguous. The CDR3 covers 14 residues. The germline CDR1 and CDR2 sequences are SGHRS and YFSETQ. V lost 5 bases and J 0 bases, leaving 11 bases between the germline ends. Complete variable domain (other parts from reference TRBV5-1 and TRBJ1-1): KAGVTQTPRYLIKTRGQQVTLSCSPISGHRSVSWYQQTPGQGLQFLFEYFSETQRNKGNFPGRFSGRQFSNSRSEMNVSTLELGDSALYLCASSLAELNTEAFFGQGTRLTVV.

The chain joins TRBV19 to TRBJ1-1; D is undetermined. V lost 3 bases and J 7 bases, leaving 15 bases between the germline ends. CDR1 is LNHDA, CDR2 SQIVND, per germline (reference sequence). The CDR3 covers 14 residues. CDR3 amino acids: CASSIWTGNFEAFF. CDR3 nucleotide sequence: TGTGCCAGTAGTATCTGGACGGGGAACTTTGAAGCTTTCTTT.

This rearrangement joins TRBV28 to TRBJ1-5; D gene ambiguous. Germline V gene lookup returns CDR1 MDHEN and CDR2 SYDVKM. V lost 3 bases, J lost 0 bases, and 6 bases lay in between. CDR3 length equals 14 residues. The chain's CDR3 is CASSFLYSNQPQHF. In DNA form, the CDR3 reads TGTGCCAGCAGTTTCCTTTATAGCAATCAGCCCCAGCATTTT.

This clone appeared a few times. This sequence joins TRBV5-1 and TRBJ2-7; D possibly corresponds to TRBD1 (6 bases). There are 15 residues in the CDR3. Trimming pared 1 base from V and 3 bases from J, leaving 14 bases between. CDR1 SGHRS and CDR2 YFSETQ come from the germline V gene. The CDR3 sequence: CASSLSQGTLYEQYF. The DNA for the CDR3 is TGCGCCAGCAGCTTGTCGCAGGGGACCCTCTACGAGCAGTACTTC. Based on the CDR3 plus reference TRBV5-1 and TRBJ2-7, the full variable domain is KAGVTQTPRYLIKTRGQQVTLSCSPISGHRSVSWYQQTPGQGLQFLFEYFSETQRNKGNFPGRFSGRQFSNSRSEMNVSTLELGDSALYLCASSLSQGTLYEQYFGPGTRLTVT.

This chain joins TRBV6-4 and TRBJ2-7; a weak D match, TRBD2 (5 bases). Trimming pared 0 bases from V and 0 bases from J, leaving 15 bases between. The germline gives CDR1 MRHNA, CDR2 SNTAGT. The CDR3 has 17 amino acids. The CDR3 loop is CASSDSRVPGFSYEQYF. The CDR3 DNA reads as TGTGCCAGCAGTGACTCGAGGGTACCGGGGTTCTCCTACGAGCAGTACTTC.

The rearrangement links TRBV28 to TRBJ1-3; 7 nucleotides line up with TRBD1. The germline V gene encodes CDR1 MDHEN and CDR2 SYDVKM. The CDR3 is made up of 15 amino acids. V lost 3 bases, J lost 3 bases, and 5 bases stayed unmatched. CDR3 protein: CASSFLSGGGNTIYF. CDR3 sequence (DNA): TGTGCCAGCAGTTTTCTGTCAGGGGGTGGAAACACCATATATTTT. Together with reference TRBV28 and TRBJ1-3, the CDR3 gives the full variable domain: DVKVTQSSRYLVKRTGEKVFLECVQDMDHENMFWYRQDPGLGLRLIYFSYDVKMKEKGDIPEGYSVSREKKERFSLILESASTNQTSMYLCASSFLSGGGNTIYFGEGSWLTVV.

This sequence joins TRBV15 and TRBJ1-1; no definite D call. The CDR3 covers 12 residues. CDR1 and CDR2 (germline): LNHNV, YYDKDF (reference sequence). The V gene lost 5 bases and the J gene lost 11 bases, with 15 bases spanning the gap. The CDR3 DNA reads TGTGCCACCAGCTTCCTCGGGAGAGGGGCTTTCTTT. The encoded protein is CATSFLGRGAFF.

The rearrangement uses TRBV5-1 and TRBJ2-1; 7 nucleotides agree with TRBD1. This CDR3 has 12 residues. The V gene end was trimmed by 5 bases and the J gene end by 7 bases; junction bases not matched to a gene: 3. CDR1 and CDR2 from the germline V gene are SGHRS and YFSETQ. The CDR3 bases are TGCGCCAGCAGAGGGGGCACAAATGAGCAGTTCTTC. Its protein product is CASRGGTNEQFF.

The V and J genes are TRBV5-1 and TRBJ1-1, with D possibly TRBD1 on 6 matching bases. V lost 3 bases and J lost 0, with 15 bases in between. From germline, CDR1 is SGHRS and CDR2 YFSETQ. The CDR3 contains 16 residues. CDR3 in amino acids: CASSSGQPSMNTEAFF. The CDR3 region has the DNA TGCGCCAGCAGCTCCGGACAGCCATCCATGAACACTGAAGCTTTCTTT.

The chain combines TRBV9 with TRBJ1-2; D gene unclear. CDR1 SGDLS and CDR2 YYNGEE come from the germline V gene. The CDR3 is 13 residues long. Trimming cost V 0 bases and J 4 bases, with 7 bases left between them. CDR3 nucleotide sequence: TGTGCCAGCAGCGTAGTGACCTCCTATGGCTACACCTTC. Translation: CASSVVTSYGYTF.

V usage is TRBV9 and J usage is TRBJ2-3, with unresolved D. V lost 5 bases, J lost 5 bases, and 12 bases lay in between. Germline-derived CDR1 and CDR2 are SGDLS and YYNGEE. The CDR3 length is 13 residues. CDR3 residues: CASSLSPEDTQYF. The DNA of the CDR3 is TGTGCCAGCAGTTTATCCCCAGAAGATACGCAGTATTTT.